The rows below give T cell receptor beta chains drawn from one sample of a study of blood T cell repertoires in COVID-19. Some clones are missing from TCRdb's copy, which holds only in-frame ones; the method was immunoSEQ multiplex PCR. Of 55,000 to 90,000 clones listed, 75% to 95% are singletons. Sequenced input: peripheral blood. These receptor sequences come from a human donor with active COVID-19. The donor label of this sample is uncertain. Both conserved end residues are part of each CDR3. Fields, in order: clone size, V gene, D gene, J gene, CDR3 protein, CDR3 DNA. A D gene is named only where the DNA matches it firmly. Size is omitted from some rows. Given values are once, few, many or a class for expanded clones.

abundance: once
v_gene: TRBV9
d_gene: .
j_gene: TRBJ2-7
CDR3aa: CASSAPSGEQGGNSYEQYF
CDR3nt: TGTGCCAGCAGCGCGCCTAGCGGGGAACAGGGGGGAAATTCCTACGAGCAGTACTTC

abundance: .
v_gene: TRBV28
d_gene: .
j_gene: TRBJ1-5
CDR3aa: CASSFEAVYQPRHF
CDR3nt: TGTGCCAGCAGTTTCGAGGCAGTATATCAGCCCCGGCATTTT

abundance: once
v_gene: TRBV16
d_gene: TRBD1
j_gene: TRBJ2-1
CDR3aa: CASSQYTGGLGEQFF
CDR3nt: TGTGCCAGCAGCCAATATACAGGGGGCTTGGGTGAGCAGTTCTTC

abundance: .
v_gene: TRBV5-1
d_gene: .
j_gene: TRBJ2-7
CDR3aa: CASSLVSGEQYF
CDR3nt: TGCGCCAGCAGCTTGGTGAGTGGCGAGCAGTACTTC

abundance: .
v_gene: TRBV11-3
d_gene: TRBD1
j_gene: TRBJ2-1
CDR3aa: CASSLGGHNEQFF
CDR3nt: TGTGCCAGCAGCCTAGGGGGCCACAATGAGCAGTTCTTC

abundance: .
v_gene: TRBV11-2
d_gene: TRBD2
j_gene: TRBJ2-7
CDR3aa: CASSLGGGLAGKTYEQYF
CDR3nt: TGTGCCAGCAGCTTAGGGGGGGGACTAGCGGGAAAGACCTACGAGCAGTACTTC

abundance: .
v_gene: TRBV15
d_gene: .
j_gene: TRBJ1-5
CDR3aa: CATSRDVGQPQHF
CDR3nt: TGTGCCACCAGCAGAGATGTGGGCCAGCCCCAGCATTTT

abundance: .
v_gene: TRBV10-3
d_gene: .
j_gene: TRBJ1-4
CDR3aa: CATAEAATNEKLFF
CDR3nt: TGTGCCACCGCCGAGGCAGCAACTAATGAAAAACTGTTTTTT

abundance: .
v_gene: TRBV28
d_gene: .
j_gene: TRBJ1-2
CDR3aa: CASRPGHYGYTF
CDR3nt: TGTGCCAGCAGGCCAGGCCACTATGGCTACACCTTC

abundance: .
v_gene: TRBV7-6
d_gene: .
j_gene: TRBJ1-5
CDR3aa: CASSFQGQPQHF
CDR3nt: TGTGCCAGCAGCTTTCAGGGACAGCCCCAGCATTTT

abundance: .
v_gene: TRBV28
d_gene: .
j_gene: TRBJ2-7
CDR3aa: CASGRLYEQYF
CDR3nt: TGTGCCAGCGGGAGGCTGTACGAGCAGTACTTC

abundance: .
v_gene: TRBV30
d_gene: TRBD2
j_gene: TRBJ2-7
CDR3aa: CAGTSAYEQYF
CDR3nt: TGTGCCGGGACTAGTGCCTACGAGCAGTACTTC

abundance: .
v_gene: TRBV5-1
d_gene: TRBD1
j_gene: TRBJ1-6
CDR3aa: CASSLRTGGNSPLHF
CDR3nt: TGCGCCAGCAGCTTGAGAACAGGGGGAAATTCACCCCTCCACTTT

abundance: .
v_gene: TRBV27
d_gene: .
j_gene: TRBJ1-2
CDR3aa: CASSPTGANYGYTF
CDR3nt: TGTGCCAGCAGCCCCACAGGCGCTAACTATGGCTACACCTTC

abundance: .
v_gene: TRBV6-2/TRBV6-3
d_gene: TRBD1
j_gene: TRBJ2-4
CDR3aa: CASSRDRIAKNIQYF
CDR3nt: TGTGCCAGCAGCCGGGACAGGATAGCCAAAAACATTCAGTACTTC

abundance: .
v_gene: TRBV4-3
d_gene: .
j_gene: TRBJ2-1
CDR3aa: CASSQARSEYTYNEQFF
CDR3nt: TGCGCCAGCAGCCAAGCTAGGAGTGAATACACCTACAATGAGCAGTTCTTC

abundance: .
v_gene: TRBV10-3
d_gene: .
j_gene: TRBJ2-7
CDR3aa: CAISAQGHYEQYF
CDR3nt: TGTGCCATCAGTGCCCAGGGCCACTACGAGCAGTACTTC

abundance: .
v_gene: TRBV28
d_gene: TRBD2
j_gene: TRBJ2-1
CDR3aa: CSSGSNEQFF
CDR3nt: TGCTCTAGCGGGAGTAATGAGCAGTTCTTC

abundance: .
v_gene: TRBV28
d_gene: .
j_gene: TRBJ2-7
CDR3aa: CASSLGRVAYEQYF
CDR3nt: TGTGCCAGCAGTTTAGGCAGGGTGGCCTACGAGCAGTACTTC

abundance: once
v_gene: TRBV5-8
d_gene: TRBD1
j_gene: TRBJ2-7
CDR3aa: CASSRGTGAYEQYF
CDR3nt: TGTGCCAGCAGCCGTGGGACAGGGGCTTACGAGCAGTACTTC

abundance: .
v_gene: TRBV4-1
d_gene: TRBD2
j_gene: TRBJ2-1
CDR3aa: CASSPLRTSGNEQFF
CDR3nt: TGCGCCAGCAGCCCCCTACGGACTAGCGGGAATGAGCAGTTCTTC

abundance: .
v_gene: TRBV12-3/TRBV12-4
d_gene: TRBD1
j_gene: TRBJ2-7
CDR3aa: CASREGAREQYF
CDR3nt: TGTGCCAGCAGAGAGGGGGCTCGCGAGCAGTACTTC

abundance: .
v_gene: TRBV30
d_gene: TRBD1
j_gene: TRBJ2-3
CDR3aa: CAGQGAAVDTQYF
CDR3nt: TGTGCCGGGCAGGGGGCGGCGGTAGATACGCAGTATTTT

abundance: .
v_gene: TRBV5-5
d_gene: TRBD1
j_gene: TRBJ1-1
CDR3aa: CASSLRQGIMNTEAFF
CDR3nt: TGTGCCAGCAGCTTGAGACAGGGGATAATGAACACTGAAGCTTTCTTT

abundance: once
v_gene: TRBV7-2
d_gene: .
j_gene: TRBJ2-3
CDR3aa: CASSRLGGGVGDTQYF
CDR3nt: TGTGCCAGCAGCCGTCTTGGGGGAGGAGTGGGAGATACGCAGTATTTT

abundance: .
v_gene: TRBV6-5
d_gene: TRBD1
j_gene: TRBJ2-7
CDR3aa: CATLARDRGSYEQYF
CDR3nt: TGTGCCACCCTAGCCCGGGACAGGGGCTCCTACGAGCAGTACTTC

abundance: .
v_gene: TRBV18
d_gene: TRBD1
j_gene: TRBJ1-2
CDR3aa: CASSPRQGANYGYTF
CDR3nt: TGTGCCAGCTCACCACGGCAGGGGGCTAACTATGGCTACACCTTC

abundance: .
v_gene: TRBV5-4
d_gene: TRBD2
j_gene: TRBJ2-7
CDR3aa: CASSLVGLASSYEQYF
CDR3nt: TGTGCCAGCAGCTTGGTAGGACTAGCGAGCTCCTACGAGCAGTACTTC

abundance: .
v_gene: TRBV19
d_gene: .
j_gene: TRBJ2-5
CDR3aa: CASSLGDQETQYF
CDR3nt: TGTGCCAGTAGTCTGGGCGACCAAGAGACCCAGTACTTC